What follows describes a single T cell receptor (beta chain). Every TCR beta cDNA library bore unique molecular identifiers. The yield from around 1 to 10 million T cells was roughly 0.5 million cDNA molecules in total. One entry per CDR3 protein results from TCRdb running MiXCR on the PCR reads. Of about 820,000 distinct CDR3 sequences in the sample, approximately 50% were seen once. The record originates from a study of post-analysis software for immune sequencing data. This clonotype was sampled from a girl between 10 and 17 years old with multiple sclerosis. The sequencing input was blood.

CDR3 sequence reads: CSVPGRPNYGYTF. The CDR3 DNA reads as TGCAGCGTACCCGGTAGGCCTAACTATGGCTACACCTTC. The chain uses TRBV29-1 and TRBJ1-2; no reliable D call. The V gene lost 6 bases and the J gene lost 0 bases, with 11 bases spanning the gap. Germline V gene lookup returns CDR1 SQVTM and CDR2 ANQGSEA. This CDR3 spans 13 amino acids. The full variable domain, its missing parts supplied by reference TRBV29-1 and TRBJ1-2, is SAVISQKPSRDICQRGTSLTIQCQVDSQVTMMFWYRQQPGQSLTLIATANQGSEATYESGFVIDKFPISRPNLTFSTLTVSNMSPEDSSIYLCSVPGRPNYGYTFGSGTRLTVV.